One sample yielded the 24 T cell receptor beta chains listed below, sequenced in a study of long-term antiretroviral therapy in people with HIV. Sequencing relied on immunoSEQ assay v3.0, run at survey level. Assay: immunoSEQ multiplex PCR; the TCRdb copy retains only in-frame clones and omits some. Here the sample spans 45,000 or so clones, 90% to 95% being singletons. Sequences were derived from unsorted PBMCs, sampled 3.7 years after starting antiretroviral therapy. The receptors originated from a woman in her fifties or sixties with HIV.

The CDR3 region is CASSLMGQGTQFF. The CDR3 DNA follows: TGTGCCAGCAGCTTGATGGGGCAGGGAACCCAGTTCTTC. The V and J genes are TRBV5-8 and TRBJ2-1, with a possible D match to TRBD1 (5 bases). V gave up 1 base and J gave up 13 bases, with 15 bases separating them. This CDR3 comprises 13 residues. The germline V gene encodes CDR1 SGHTS and CDR2 YDEGEE.

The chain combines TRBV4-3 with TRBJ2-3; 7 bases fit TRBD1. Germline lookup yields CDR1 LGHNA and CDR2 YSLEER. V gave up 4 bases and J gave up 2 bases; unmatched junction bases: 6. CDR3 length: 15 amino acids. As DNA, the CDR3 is TGCGCCAGCAGCCCCGGACAGGCCTCCACAGATACGCAGTATTTT. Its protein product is CASSPGQASTDTQYF.

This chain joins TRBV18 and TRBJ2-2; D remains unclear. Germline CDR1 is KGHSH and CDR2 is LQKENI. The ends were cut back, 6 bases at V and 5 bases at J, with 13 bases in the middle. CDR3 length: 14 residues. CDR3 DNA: TGTGCCAGCTCCACCCTGAGCAATACCGGGGAGCTGTTTTTT. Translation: CASSTLSNTGELFF.

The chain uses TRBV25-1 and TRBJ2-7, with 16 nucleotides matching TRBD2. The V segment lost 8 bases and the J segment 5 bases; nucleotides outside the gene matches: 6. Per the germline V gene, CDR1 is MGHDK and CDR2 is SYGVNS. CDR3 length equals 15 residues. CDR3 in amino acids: CASSPGTSGGDEQYF. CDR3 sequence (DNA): TGTGCCAGCTCTCCCGGGACTAGCGGGGGGGACGAGCAGTACTTC.

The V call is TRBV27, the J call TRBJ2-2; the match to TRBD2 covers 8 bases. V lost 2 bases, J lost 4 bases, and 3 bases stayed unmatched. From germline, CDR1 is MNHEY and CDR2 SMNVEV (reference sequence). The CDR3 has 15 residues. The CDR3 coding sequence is TGTGCCAGCAGTTTAAGGCGGGAGGTCACCGGGGAGCTGTTTTTT. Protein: CASSLRREVTGELFF.

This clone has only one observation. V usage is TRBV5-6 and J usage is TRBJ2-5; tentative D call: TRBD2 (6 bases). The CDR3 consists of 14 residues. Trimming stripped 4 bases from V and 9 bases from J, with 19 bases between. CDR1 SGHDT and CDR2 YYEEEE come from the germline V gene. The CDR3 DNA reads TGTGCCAGCAGCGCCGGGACGGTTCGGGGGTCCCAGTACTTC. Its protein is CASSAGTVRGSQYF.

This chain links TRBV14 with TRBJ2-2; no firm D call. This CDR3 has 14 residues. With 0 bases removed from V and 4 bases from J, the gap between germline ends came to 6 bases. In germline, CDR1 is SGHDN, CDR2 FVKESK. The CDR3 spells CASSQDGSTGELFF. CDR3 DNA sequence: TGTGCCAGCAGCCAAGATGGATCCACCGGGGAGCTGTTTTTT.

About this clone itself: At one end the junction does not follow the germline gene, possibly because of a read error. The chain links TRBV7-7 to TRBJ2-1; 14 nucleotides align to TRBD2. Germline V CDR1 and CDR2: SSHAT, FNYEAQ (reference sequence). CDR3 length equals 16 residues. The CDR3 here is CASSLTSGGAGNEQFF. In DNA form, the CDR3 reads TGTGCTAGCAGCCTGACTAGCGGGGGGGCCGGGAATGAGCAGTTCTTC.

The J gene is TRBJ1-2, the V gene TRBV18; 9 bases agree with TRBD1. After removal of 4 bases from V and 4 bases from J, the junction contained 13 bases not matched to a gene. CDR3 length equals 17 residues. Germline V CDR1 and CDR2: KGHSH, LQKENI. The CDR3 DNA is TGTGCCAGCTCACGGTCCCGGGACAGGGTCGGTGGCTATGGCTACACCTTC. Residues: CASSRSRDRVGGYGYTF.

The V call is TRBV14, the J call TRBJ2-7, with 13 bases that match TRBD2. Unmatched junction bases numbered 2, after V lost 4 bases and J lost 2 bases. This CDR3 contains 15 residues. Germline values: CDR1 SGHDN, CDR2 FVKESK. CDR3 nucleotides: TGTGCCAGCAGCCGGACTAGCGGGGGAACCTACGAGCAGTACTTC. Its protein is CASSRTSGGTYEQYF.

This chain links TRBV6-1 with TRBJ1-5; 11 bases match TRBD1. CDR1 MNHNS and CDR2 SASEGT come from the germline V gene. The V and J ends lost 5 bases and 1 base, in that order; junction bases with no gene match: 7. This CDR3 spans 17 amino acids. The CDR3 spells CASSKGQGARSNQPQHF. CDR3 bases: TGTGCCAGCAGTAAAGGACAGGGGGCGAGGAGCAATCAGCCCCAGCATTTT.

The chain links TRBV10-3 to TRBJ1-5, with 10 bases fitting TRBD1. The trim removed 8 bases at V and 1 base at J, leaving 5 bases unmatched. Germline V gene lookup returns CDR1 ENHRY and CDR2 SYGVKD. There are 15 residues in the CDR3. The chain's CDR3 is CAIAPGQGSNQPQHF. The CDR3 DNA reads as TGTGCCATCGCACCGGGACAGGGGAGCAATCAGCCCCAGCATTTT.

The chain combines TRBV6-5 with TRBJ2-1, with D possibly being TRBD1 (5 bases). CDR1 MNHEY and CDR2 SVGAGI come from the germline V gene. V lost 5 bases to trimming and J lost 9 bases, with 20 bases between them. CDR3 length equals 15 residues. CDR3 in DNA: TGTGCCAGCAGTCGCTGGCAGGGTCTTGGGATTGAGCAGTTCTTC. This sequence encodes CASSRWQGLGIEQFF.

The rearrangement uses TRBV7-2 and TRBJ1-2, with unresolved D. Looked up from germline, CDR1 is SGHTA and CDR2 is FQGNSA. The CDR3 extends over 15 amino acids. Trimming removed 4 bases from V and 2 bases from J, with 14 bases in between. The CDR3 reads CASSSYVILNYGYTF. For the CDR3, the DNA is TGTGCCAGCAGCTCCTACGTCATCTTAAACTATGGCTACACCTTC.

CDR3 coding DNA: TGTGCCAGCAGTGGGGGCACCACCTACGAGCAGTACTTC. This codes for CASSGGTTYEQYF. The genes are TRBV11-1 and TRBJ2-7; perhaps TRBD1 as D (6 bases). The ends were cut back, 6 bases at V and 2 bases at J, with 11 bases in the middle. CDR3 length: 13 residues. The germline V gene has CDR1 SGHAT and CDR2 FQDESV (reference sequence).

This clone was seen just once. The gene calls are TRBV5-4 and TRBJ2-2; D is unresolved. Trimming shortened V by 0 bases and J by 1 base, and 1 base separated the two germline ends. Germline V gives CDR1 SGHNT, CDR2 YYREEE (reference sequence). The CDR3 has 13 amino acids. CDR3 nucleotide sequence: TGTGCCAGCAGCTTGGGGAACACCGGGGAGCTGTTTTTT. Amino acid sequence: CASSLGNTGELFF.

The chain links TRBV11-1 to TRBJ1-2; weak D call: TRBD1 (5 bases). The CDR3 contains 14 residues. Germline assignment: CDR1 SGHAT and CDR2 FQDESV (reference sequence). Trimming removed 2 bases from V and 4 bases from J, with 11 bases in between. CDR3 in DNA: TGTGCCAGCAGCTTATCCCCAGGGAGCTATGGCTACACCTTC. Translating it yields CASSLSPGSYGYTF.

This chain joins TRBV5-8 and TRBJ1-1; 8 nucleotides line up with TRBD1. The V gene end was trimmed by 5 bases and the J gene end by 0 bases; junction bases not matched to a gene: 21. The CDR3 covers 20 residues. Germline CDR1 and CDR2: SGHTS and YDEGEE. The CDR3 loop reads CASRPRTGTFRDRMNTEAFF. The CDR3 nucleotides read TGTGCCAGCAGGCCTAGGACAGGGACCTTTAGGGATAGGATGAACACTGAAGCTTTCTTT.

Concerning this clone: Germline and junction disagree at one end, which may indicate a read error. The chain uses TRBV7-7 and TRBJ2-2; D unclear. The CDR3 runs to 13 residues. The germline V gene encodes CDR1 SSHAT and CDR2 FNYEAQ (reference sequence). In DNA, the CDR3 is TGTGCTAGCAGCTCCGTCTACACCGGGGAGCTGTTTTTT. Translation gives CASSSVYTGELFF.

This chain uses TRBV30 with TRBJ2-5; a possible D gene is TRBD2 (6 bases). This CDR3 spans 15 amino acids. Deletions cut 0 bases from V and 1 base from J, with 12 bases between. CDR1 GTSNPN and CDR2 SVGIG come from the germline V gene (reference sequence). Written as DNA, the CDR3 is TGTGCCTGGAGTGTACTAGGTAGCGGCCAAGAGACCCAGTACTTC. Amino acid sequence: CAWSVLGSGQETQYF. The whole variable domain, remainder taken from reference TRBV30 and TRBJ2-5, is SQTIHQWPATLVQPVGSPLSLECTVEGTSNPNLYWYRQAAGRGLQLLFYSVGIGQISSEVPQNLSASRPQDRQFILSSKKLLLSDSGFYLCAWSVLGSGQETQYFGPGTRLLVL.

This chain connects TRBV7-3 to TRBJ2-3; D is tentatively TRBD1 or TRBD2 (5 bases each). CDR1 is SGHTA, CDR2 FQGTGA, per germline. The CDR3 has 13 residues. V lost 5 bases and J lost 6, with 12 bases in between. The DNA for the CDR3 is TGTGCCAGCAGCCACGGGTGGGGGGATACGCAGTATTTT. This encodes CASSHGWGDTQYF.

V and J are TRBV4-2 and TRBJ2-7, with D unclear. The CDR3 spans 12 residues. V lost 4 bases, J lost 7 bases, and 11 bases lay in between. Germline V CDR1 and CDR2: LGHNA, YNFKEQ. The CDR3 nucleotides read TGTGCCAGCAGCCCAGATGGACCAGAGCAGTACTTC. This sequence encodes CASSPDGPEQYF.

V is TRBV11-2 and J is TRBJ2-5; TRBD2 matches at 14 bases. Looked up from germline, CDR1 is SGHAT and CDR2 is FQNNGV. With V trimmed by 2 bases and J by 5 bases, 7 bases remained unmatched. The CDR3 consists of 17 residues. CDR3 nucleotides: TGTGCCAGCAGCTTAAGACTAGCGGGGGGGCGGTTCGAGACCCAGTACTTC. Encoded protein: CASSLRLAGGRFETQYF.

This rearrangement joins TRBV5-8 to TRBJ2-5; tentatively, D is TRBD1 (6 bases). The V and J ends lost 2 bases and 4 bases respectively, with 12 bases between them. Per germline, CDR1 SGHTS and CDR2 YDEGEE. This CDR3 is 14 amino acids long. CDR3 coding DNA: TGTGCCAGCAGCTTAAACAGGGCGGCAGAGACCCAGTACTTC. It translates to CASSLNRAAETQYF.